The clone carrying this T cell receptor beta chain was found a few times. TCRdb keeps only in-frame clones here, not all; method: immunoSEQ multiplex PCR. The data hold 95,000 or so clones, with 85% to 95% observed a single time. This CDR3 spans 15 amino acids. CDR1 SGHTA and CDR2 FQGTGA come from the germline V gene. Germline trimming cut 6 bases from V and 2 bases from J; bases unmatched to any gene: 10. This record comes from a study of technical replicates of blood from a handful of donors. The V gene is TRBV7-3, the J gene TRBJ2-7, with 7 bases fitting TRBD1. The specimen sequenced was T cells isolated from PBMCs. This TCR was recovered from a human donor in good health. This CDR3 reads CASSPGTVVAYEQYF. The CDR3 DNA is TGTGCCAGCAGTCCCGGGACAGTCGTTGCCTACGAGCAGTACTTC.